A single sample is the source of the 3 T cell receptor beta chains below, sequenced in a study of blood T cell repertoires in COVID-19. Measured with immunoSEQ multiplex PCR; TCRdb has only the in-frame clones, and not every one. The sample gives over 150,000 clones, about 90% of which show up once; 0.45% to 0.65% is in the top ten. The sample consisted of peripheral blood. These receptors originate from a middle-aged man with acute or convalescent COVID-19.

On this clone itself: The sample holds other DNA sequences that translate to the same CDR3. The chain has TRBV9 and TRBJ2-3, with 7 nucleotides matching TRBD2. Germline-derived CDR1 and CDR2 are SGDLS and YYNGEE. The CDR3 covers 14 residues. The V gene end was trimmed by 3 bases and the J gene end by 0 bases; junction bases not matched to a gene: 1. In DNA form, the CDR3 reads TGTGCCAGCAGCGCTAGCGGTAGCACAGATACGCAGTATTTT. This codes for CASSASGSTDTQYF.

Concerning this clone itself: A junction end diverges from the germline sequence, so it may reflect a read error. The rearrangement uses TRBV12-3 or TRBV12-4 and TRBJ2-1; possibly TRBD2 for D (5 bases). The CDR3 is 13 amino acids. As DNA, the CDR3 is TGTGCCAGCAGTAGCGGTTACTACTATGAGCAGTTCTTC. This gives the protein CASSSGYYYEQFF.

V gene TRBV7-9 combines with J gene TRBJ1-4, with D tentatively TRBD1 (6 bases). This CDR3 comprises 15 residues. CDR1 and CDR2 (germline): SEHNR, FQNEAQ (reference sequence). Trimming took off 4 bases at V and 8 bases at J, with 17 bases between the two ends. This chain's CDR3 is CASSSAGTLWEKLFF. The DNA for the CDR3 is TGTGCCAGCAGCTCCGCCGGGACACTGTGGGAAAAACTGTTTTTT.